Each of the 24 T cell receptor beta chains below was sequenced from the same sample in a study of CD4+ T cells in melanoma. The assay was immunoSEQ multiplex PCR, and TCRdb's table has in-frame clones only and misses some. Of 7,500 to 9,500 clones in the sample, under 75% are singletons; the top ten hold approximately 16%. The sequenced material came from cells from a culture (not recorded whether cultured in vitro). The receptors derive from a human donor with melanoma.

The CDR3 here is CAISTGLSEAFF. The CDR3 region has the DNA TGTGCCATCAGTACCGGACTAAGTGAAGCTTTCTTT. The V and J genes are TRBV10-3 and TRBJ1-1; D call uncertain. Per the germline V gene, CDR1 is ENHRY and CDR2 is SYGVKD. Trimming removed 5 bases at V and 7 bases at J, with 11 bases between. The CDR3 loop spans 12 amino acids.

The rearrangement joins TRBV7-9 to TRBJ2-1; D gene ambiguous. Germline values: CDR1 SEHNR, CDR2 FQNEAQ (reference sequence). V was shortened by 3 bases and J by 7 bases, with 10 bases between the two germline ends. The CDR3 covers 13 residues. In nucleotides, the CDR3 is TGTGCCAGCAGCTTTGGGTCGTTGAATGAGCAGTTCTTC. This codes for CASSFGSLNEQFF.

This clone was counted a few times. This chain connects TRBV19 to TRBJ1-5; D not resolved. The CDR3 spans 12 residues. The V and J ends lost 5 bases and 7 bases respectively, with 9 bases between them. Germline CDR1 LNHDA, CDR2 SQIVND (reference sequence). CDR3 amino acids: CASSVGWQPQHF. DNA of the CDR3: TGTGCCAGTAGTGTGGGGTGGCAGCCCCAGCATTTT. The full variable domain, rest sourced from reference TRBV19 and TRBJ1-5, is DGGITQSPKYLFRKEGQNVTLSCEQNLNHDAMYWYRQDPGQGLRLIYYSQIVNDFQKGDIAEGYSVSREKKESFPLTVTSAQKNPTAFYLCASSVGWQPQHFGDGTRLSIL.

The chain recombines TRBV5-1 with TRBJ2-1, with D possibly matching TRBD1 (6 bases). This CDR3 is 16 amino acids long. Germline CDR1 reads SGHRS; CDR2 reads YFSETQ. Deletions cut 2 bases from V and 2 bases from J, with 14 bases between. This CDR3 reads CASSFPAGETYNEQFF. The CDR3 bases are TGCGCCAGCAGCTTCCCGGCAGGGGAGACCTACAATGAGCAGTTCTTC.

J is TRBJ1-3 and V is TRBV10-3; 7 bases align to TRBD1. Germline lookup yields CDR1 ENHRY and CDR2 SYGVKD. Germline trimming cut 5 bases from V and 4 bases from J; bases unmatched to any gene: 8. The CDR3 covers 15 residues. The CDR3 DNA reads as TGTGCCATCAGTCGACAGGGTTCAGGGGGAAACACCATATATTTT. Translating gives CAISRQGSGGNTIYF.

This sequence joins TRBV7-9 and TRBJ1-6; the D gene is possibly TRBD1 (6 bases). The CDR3 length is 14 residues. The V gene's germline CDR1 is SEHNR and CDR2 FQNEAQ (reference sequence). Trimming shortened V by 5 bases and J by 9 bases, and 14 bases separated the two germline ends. CDR3 loop: CASSRGGVGSPLHF. CDR3 nucleotide sequence: TGTGCCAGCAGCCGAGGGGGGGTGGGTTCACCCCTCCACTTT.

In the case of this clone: The junction and the germline gene differ at one end; a read error may be behind it. CDR3 residues: CASSQPLHYPEAFF. CDR3 nucleotides: TGTGCTAGCAGCCAACCCCTGCACTACCCTGAAGCTTTCTTT. V is TRBV7-7 and J is TRBJ1-1, with no clear D. In germline, CDR1 is SSHAT, CDR2 FNYEAQ (reference sequence). This CDR3 is built from 14 residues.

This chain joins TRBV30 and TRBJ1-4; the D gene is possibly TRBD1 (5 bases). The V and J ends lost 1 base and 5 bases respectively, with 14 bases between them. The CDR3 sequence is 15 residues long. CDR1 is GTSNPN and CDR2 is SVGIG in the germline V gene (reference sequence). The CDR3 sequence is CAWSAPGGYNEKLFF. DNA of the CDR3: TGTGCCTGGAGTGCCCCGGGGGGTTACAATGAAAAACTGTTTTTT.

The CDR3 region is CASSAQGGHQPQHF. The CDR3 region has the DNA TGTGCCAGCAGTGCCCAGGGAGGCCATCAGCCCCAGCATTTT. The rearrangement uses TRBV6-1 and TRBJ1-5, with D possibly TRBD1 on 5 matching bases. The ends were cut back, 4 bases at V and 5 bases at J, with 12 bases in the middle. The CDR3 consists of 14 residues. Germline-derived CDR1 and CDR2 are MNHNS and SASEGT.

The chain uses TRBV7-9 and TRBJ1-5, with 7 bases fitting TRBD1. This CDR3 comprises 14 residues. The V and J ends lost 5 bases and 7 bases, in that order; junction bases with no gene match: 8. CDR1 is SEHNR, CDR2 FQNEAQ, per germline (reference sequence). The CDR3 is CASSTDRDNQPQHF. For the CDR3, the DNA is TGTGCCAGCAGCACCGACAGGGACAACCAGCCCCAGCATTTT.

The V and J genes are TRBV5-4 and TRBJ1-1; D uncertain. V lost 4 bases to trimming and J lost 2 bases, with 6 bases between them. The CDR3 has 12 residues. Germline assignment: CDR1 SGHNT and CDR2 YYREEE (reference sequence). CDR3 residues: CASSTENTEAFF. The CDR3 region has the DNA TGTGCCAGCAGCACGGAAAACACTGAAGCTTTCTTT. Using reference TRBV5-4 and TRBJ1-1 for the parts outside the CDR3, the full variable domain is ETGVTQSPTHLIKTRGQQVTLRCSSQSGHNTVSWYQQALGQGPQFIFQYYREEENGRGNFPPRFSGLQFPNYSSELNVNALELDDSALYLCASSTENTEAFFGQGTRLTVV.

The CDR3 region is CASSPRTDYGYTF. Here the CDR3 DNA reads TGCGCCAGCAGCCCCAGGACAGACTATGGCTACACCTTC. This chain links TRBV5-1 with TRBJ1-2, with D perhaps matching TRBD1 (6 bases). The CDR3 totals 13 residues. Looked up from germline, CDR1 is SGHRS and CDR2 is YFSETQ. V was cut by 4 bases and J by 3 bases, with 10 bases left in between.

This chain uses TRBV6-6 with TRBJ2-7; TRBD1 or TRBD2 may be the D gene (5 bases each). The V and J ends lost 6 bases and 3 bases respectively, with 18 bases between them. This CDR3 comprises 15 residues. Germline CDR1 reads MNHNY; CDR2 reads SVGAGI (reference sequence). The CDR3 region has the DNA TGTGCCAGCAGACCCCGACTTTTGGGGGTCTACGAGCAGTACTTC. This codes for CASRPRLLGVYEQYF.

V gene TRBV6-5 combines with J gene TRBJ1-2; D is undetermined. CDR3 length: 13 amino acids. Germline V CDR1 and CDR2: MNHEY, SVGAGI. V lost 0 bases to trimming and J lost 5 bases, with 7 bases between them. The CDR3 here is CASSYSGHYGYTF. The CDR3 nucleotides are TGTGCCAGCAGTTACTCCGGTCATTATGGCTACACCTTC.

The chain employs TRBV29-1 and TRBJ2-3; 9 nucleotides align to TRBD1. Per germline, CDR1 SQVTM and CDR2 ANQGSEA. This CDR3 comprises 14 residues. After removal of 7 bases from V and 6 bases from J, the junction contained 11 bases not matched to a gene. The CDR3 here is CSGFAGQGMDTQYF. The CDR3 DNA sequence: TGCAGCGGTTTTGCGGGACAGGGAATGGATACGCAGTATTTT.

This clone was seen a single time. The sample contains more than one DNA sequence encoding this CDR3. This chain uses TRBV2 with TRBJ2-7, with D tentatively TRBD2 (6 bases). The germline gives CDR1 SNHLY, CDR2 FYNNEI. This CDR3 has 14 residues. Deletions cut 5 bases from V and 0 bases from J, with 11 bases between. The CDR3 DNA reads as TGTGCCAGCAGTCGAGCGGGTAGCTCCTACGAGCAGTACTTC. Translating gives CASSRAGSSYEQYF. The whole variable domain, filled in from reference TRBV2 and TRBJ2-7, reads EPEVTQTPSHQVTQMGQEVILRCVPISNHLYFYWYRQILGQKVEFLVSFYNNEISEKSEIFDDQFSVERPDGSNFTLKIRSTKLEDSAMYFCASSRAGSSYEQYFGPGTRLTVT.

The chain employs TRBV6-5 and TRBJ1-1; 9 bases match TRBD1. Germline V CDR1 and CDR2: MNHEY, SVGAGI. Trimming cost V 6 bases and J 5 bases; bases outside gene matches: 7. The CDR3 covers 14 residues. CDR3 in DNA: TGTGCCAGCAGCTTCGGACAGGGGCGAACTGAAGCTTTCTTT. Encoded protein: CASSFGQGRTEAFF.

The chain couples TRBV4-1 to TRBJ2-5; tentatively, D is TRBD1 (6 bases). This CDR3 contains 14 residues. The V gene lost 8 bases and the J gene lost 0 bases, with 13 bases spanning the gap. The germline gives CDR1 MGHRA, CDR2 YSYEKL. The CDR3 here is CASGKDRNQETQYF. The DNA of the CDR3 is TGCGCCAGCGGGAAGGACAGAAACCAAGAGACCCAGTACTTC.

The chain recombines TRBV2 with TRBJ1-3; D perhaps matches TRBD1 (5 bases). Germline V gene lookup returns CDR1 SNHLY and CDR2 FYNNEI. The CDR3 spans 16 residues. The ends were cut back, 7 bases at V and 0 bases at J, with 16 bases in the middle. CDR3 region: CASTSGRIDSGNTIYF. The CDR3 DNA follows: TGTGCCAGCACTTCGGGACGGATCGACTCTGGAAACACCATATATTTT.

This clone was detected a few times. The V call is TRBV5-1, the J call TRBJ2-5; D uncertain. This CDR3 has 14 residues. V lost 0 bases and J 1 base, leaving 7 bases between the germline ends. In germline, CDR1 is SGHRS, CDR2 YFSETQ. CDR3 residues: CASSLVGPQETQYF. CDR3 DNA sequence: TGCGCCAGCAGCTTGGTAGGGCCCCAAGAGACCCAGTACTTC.

The rearrangement joins TRBV18 to TRBJ2-5; 9 bases line up with TRBD1. There are 16 residues in the CDR3. Germline-derived CDR1 and CDR2 are KGHSH and LQKENI. Losses at the gene ends were 8 bases for V and 8 bases for J; bases not matched to a gene: 18. In DNA, the CDR3 is TGTGCCAGCCGTTTGGAAGGGACAGGGATGCCGGGAACCCAGTACTTC. Amino acid sequence: CASRLEGTGMPGTQYF.

The chain combines TRBV6-5 with TRBJ2-7, with 8 bases identical to TRBD1. The V gene end was trimmed by 6 bases and the J gene end by 3 bases; junction bases not matched to a gene: 4. Germline V gene data show CDR1 as MNHEY and CDR2 as SVGAGI. The CDR3 totals 13 residues. CDR3 DNA sequence: TGTGCCAGCAGGTCGGGACAGGTCTACGAGCAGTACTTC. Translation gives CASRSGQVYEQYF.

This rearrangement joins TRBV5-4 to TRBJ2-7, with D possibly TRBD2 on 6 matching bases. Trimming cost V 3 bases and J 7 bases, with 26 bases left between them. Germline lookup yields CDR1 SGHNT and CDR2 YYREEE (reference sequence). This CDR3 is built from 17 residues. The CDR3 reads CASSSTPFAGKGVEQYF. CDR3 DNA: TGTGCCAGCAGCTCCACCCCCTTTGCGGGGAAAGGGGTAGAGCAGTACTTC.

The CDR3 spells CASSYSVGGDEQFF. In nucleotides, the CDR3 is TGTGCCAGCAGTTACTCTGTTGGCGGCGATGAGCAGTTCTTC. The chain has TRBV6-6 and TRBJ2-1; D remains unclear. V was clipped by 0 bases and J by 8 bases, with 11 bases between them. The germline V gene has CDR1 MNHNY and CDR2 SVGAGI (reference sequence). The CDR3 is 14 residues long.